This T cell receptor (beta chain) comes out of a study of cytomegalovirus exposure and HLA in healthy donors. Study-level background: A subsequent analysis stated that the approximately 110 validation repertoires were run on the same platform as the 600 to 750 first-cohort repertoires. Study-level findings and limits: Reports showed the classifier diagnosing cytomegalovirus status with high specificity and sensitivity. Under in vitro conditions, a few CMV-associated chains were confirmed as specific for CMV antigens. The study flagged about 150 TCR beta chains as cytomegalovirus-associated.

Turning to this clone: Its cognate antigen is unknown.

The germline V gene has CDR1 SGDLS and CDR2 YYNGEE. The CDR3 contains 13 residues. V was clipped by 0 bases and J by 5 bases, with 9 bases between them. Here immunoSEQ multiplex PCR was the method, and the copy in TCRdb shows in-frame clones only, minus some. The data show tens of thousands of clones, more than 75% seen once. The chain combines TRBV9 with TRBJ2-7; D not resolved. The TCR was taken from a man in his thirties or forties in good health and CMV-seronegative. The sequencing sample was made of PBMCs. The CDR3: CASSVGPGNEQYF. The CDR3 nucleotides are TGTGCCAGCAGCGTAGGTCCAGGCAACGAGCAGTACTTC.